This note documents a single TCR beta chain sequence. The sample originates from a study of blood T cell repertoires in COVID-19. Study-wide background: The United States, Italy and Spain provided the acute and convalescent COVID-19 samples. PBMCs, B-cell-depleted T cells, or T cells provided the cDNA or gDNA that made up the material.

The CDR3 consists of 14 residues. V shed 4 bases and J 9 bases; nucleotides not matched to a gene: 11. CDR1 SGHNT and CDR2 YYREEE come from the germline V gene (reference sequence). TCRdb keeps only in-frame clones here, not all; method: immunoSEQ multiplex PCR. Here the sample spans under 450,000 clones, 80% to 90% being singletons. The origin of this receptor is a woman aged 55-69 years with COVID-19, enrolled during active disease. The material sequenced was peripheral blood. This chain links TRBV5-4 with TRBJ2-5, with 8 bases that match TRBD1. The CDR3 region has the DNA TGTGCCAGCAGCGGACCGGGACAGGATAATCCCCAGTACTTC. This sequence encodes CASSGPGQDNPQYF.